Here is one TCR beta chain with its context. CDR3 length: 15 amino acids. Trimming stripped 6 bases from V and 5 bases from J, with 17 bases between. The V gene's germline CDR1 is SGHTA and CDR2 FQGNSA. The sample comes from a study of blood T cell repertoires in COVID-19. Study-wide background: COVID-19 samples collected from the United States, Italy and Spain covered acute and convalescent phases. PBMCs, B-cell-depleted T cells, or T cells provided the cDNA or gDNA that made up the material.

In the authors' methods: How many nucleated cells were present was estimated from reference gene primer amplification. This table comes from immunoSEQ multiplex PCR, and its TCRdb copy is limited to in-frame clones, with some not included. That table gives V, J and clone size, and the DNA gave D and trimming. The sample shows fewer than 65,000 clones, 75% to 90% of them seen only once. Sequences were obtained from peripheral blood. This rearrangement joins TRBV7-2 to TRBJ1-5; no firm D call. The clonotype originates from a woman of 80 years or more with acute or convalescent COVID-19. The CDR3 reads CASSLASGWDQPQHF. The CDR3 DNA sequence: TGTGCCAGCAGTCTAGCATCGGGATGGGATCAGCCCCAGCATTTT.